Below, 20 T cell receptor beta chains from the same sample are listed, as sequenced in a study of patients and donors after allogeneic stem cell transplantation. TCRdb analysed the RT-PCR reads with MiXCR anew, one entry per CDR3 protein. The data show 400,000 to 450,000 distinct CDR3 sequences, with 16% seen just once and about 7% held by the top ten. Sequenced input: blood, either unsorted or a sorted T cell fraction (not recorded which). The receptors come from a human donor who was either an allogeneic HSCT recipient or a stem cell or donor lymphocyte infusion donor (not recorded which). It is not recorded whose cells these are; they may come from a transplant donor.

This chain links TRBV6-5 with TRBJ2-3; TRBD1 matches at 9 bases. Trimming cost V 4 bases and J 2 bases; bases outside gene matches: 4. Germline V CDR1 and CDR2: MNHEY, SVGAGI. This CDR3 is built from 15 residues. CDR3 sequence reads: CASSFGQGYTDTQYF. In nucleotides, the CDR3 is TGTGCCAGCAGTTTTGGACAGGGGTACACAGATACGCAGTATTTT.

The chain combines TRBV12-5 with TRBJ2-2, with D possibly being TRBD2 (5 bases). Germline loops: CDR1 LGHNT, CDR2 FRNRAP. Between the trimmed V and J ends, which lost 0 bases and 3 bases, there was a span of 14 bases. The CDR3 runs to 17 residues. CDR3 DNA: TGTGCTAGTGGTTTGGTAAAGGGCCCGAGGGACACCGGGGAGCTGTTTTTT. Residues: CASGLVKGPRDTGELFF.

V and J are TRBV5-4 and TRBJ2-5; TRBD2 aligns across 11 bases. There are 16 residues in the CDR3. Germline-derived CDR1 and CDR2 are SGHNT and YYREEE (reference sequence). V shed 1 base and J 2 bases; nucleotides not matched to a gene: 4. Here the CDR3 DNA reads TGTGCCAGCAGCTTGATGACTAGCGGGAAACAAGAGACCCAGTACTTC. It is translated as CASSLMTSGKQETQYF. Using reference TRBV5-4 and TRBJ2-5 for the parts outside the CDR3, the full variable domain is ETGVTQSPTHLIKTRGQQVTLRCSSQSGHNTVSWYQQALGQGPQFIFQYYREEENGRGNFPPRFSGLQFPNYSSELNVNALELDDSALYLCASSLMTSGKQETQYFGPGTRLLVL.

J is TRBJ2-7 and V is TRBV20-1; unclear D gene. CDR1 and CDR2 from the germline V gene are DFQATT and SNEGSKA (reference sequence). Trimming pared 6 bases from V and 4 bases from J, leaving 10 bases between. The CDR3 covers 11 residues. The chain's CDR3 is CSAVKEYEQYF. The DNA of the CDR3 is TGCAGTGCCGTGAAAGAATACGAGCAGTACTTC.

V and J are TRBV4-1 and TRBJ2-2; D is unresolved. This CDR3 comprises 13 residues. The V end lost 1 base, the J end lost 6 bases, and 6 bases lay between the germline ends. Germline V gives CDR1 MGHRA, CDR2 YSYEKL. The CDR3 DNA reads TGCGCCAGCAGCCAAGTTGCGGCCGGGGAGCTGTTTTTT. It is translated as CASSQVAAGELFF.

Ten or more counts support this clonotype. This chain connects TRBV5-1 to TRBJ2-2; 11 nucleotides match TRBD1. The CDR3 covers 16 residues. J gave up 5 bases and V 4 bases, and 7 bases lay outside the gene matches. Germline V gene lookup returns CDR1 SGHRS and CDR2 YFSETQ. The CDR3 DNA follows: TGCGCCAGCAGCCTCGGACAGGGGGCTGGAACCGGGGAGCTGTTTTTT. Encoded protein: CASSLGQGAGTGELFF.

This clonotype showed up many times. The V call is TRBV12-3 or TRBV12-4, the J call TRBJ2-5, with D perhaps matching TRBD2 (5 bases). CDR3 length: 11 amino acids. Trimming shortened V by 5 bases and J by 7 bases, and 8 bases separated the two germline ends. The DNA of the CDR3 is TGTGCCAGCAGTCCTCGGGGGACCCAGTACTTC. It is translated as CASSPRGTQYF.

In its sample, this clonotype was seen a few times. The chain is built from TRBV11-3 and TRBJ1-2, with a possible D match to TRBD1 (6 bases). CDR1 and CDR2 (germline): SGHNT, YENEEA. This CDR3 is built from 15 residues. Trimming shortened V by 3 bases and J by 1 base, and 12 bases separated the two germline ends. The CDR3 bases are TGTGCCAGCAGCTTCGACAGGCCTCATAACTATGGCTACACCTTC. Amino acids: CASSFDRPHNYGYTF.

The rearrangement uses TRBV15 and TRBJ2-2; D is unresolved. The ends were cut back, 0 bases at V and 1 base at J, with 3 bases in the middle. The CDR3 has 14 residues. Germline V gives CDR1 LNHNV, CDR2 YYDKDF (reference sequence). The chain's CDR3 is CATSRDVNTGELFF. The CDR3 nucleotides read TGTGCCACCAGCAGAGACGTGAACACCGGGGAGCTGTTTTTT.

The chain carries TRBV20-1 and TRBJ2-2; D unresolved. The CDR3 loop spans 13 amino acids. Germline-derived CDR1 and CDR2 are DFQATT and SNEGSKA (reference sequence). CDR3 DNA sequence: TGCAGCGAACGCTTACAAGACACCGGGGAGCTGTTTTTT. Residues: CSERLQDTGELFF.

There are many counts of this clonotype. The chain recombines TRBV7-2 with TRBJ2-3; D is ambiguous. CDR1 is SGHTA and CDR2 is FQGNSA in the germline V gene. This CDR3 spans 13 amino acids. The germline V and J ends were trimmed by 5 bases and 2 bases, with 8 bases remaining between them. The CDR3 DNA reads as TGTGCCAGCAGCCCCCGGAACACAGATACGCAGTATTTT. This translates into CASSPRNTDTQYF.

This clonotype has just a few counts. V and J are TRBV10-3 and TRBJ2-7; maybe TRBD1 (5 bases). V was trimmed by 2 bases and J by 6 bases, leaving 14 bases between them. CDR3 length: 14 amino acids. Germline CDR1 and CDR2: ENHRY and SYGVKD. The CDR3 DNA is TGTGCCATCAGTGAGGGGGCAAGATCCGCCGAGCAGTACTTC. Encoded protein: CAISEGARSAEQYF.

This clonotype was counted a few times. The chain is built from TRBV11-1 and TRBJ1-1; 7 nucleotides agree with TRBD1. V was pared by 0 bases and J by 2 bases, with 3 bases of the junction left unmatched. Germline CDR1 reads SGHAT; CDR2 reads FQDESV (reference sequence). The CDR3 has 15 amino acids. The CDR3 is CASSLAAGGNTEAFF. DNA of the CDR3: TGTGCCAGCAGCTTAGCGGCAGGGGGTAACACTGAAGCTTTCTTT.

This clonotype was counted a few times. The chain links TRBV10-3 to TRBJ2-7; 9 bases map to TRBD2. J was trimmed by 1 base and V by 2 bases; bases with no gene match: 3. The CDR3 is 15 amino acids. CDR1 ENHRY and CDR2 SYGVKD come from the germline V gene. The CDR3 region has the DNA TGTGCCATCAGTGAGGTAGCGGGGGCATCCTACGAGCAGTACTTC. Translated: CAISEVAGASYEQYF.

This chain links TRBV6-2 or TRBV6-3 with TRBJ1-2; 7 nucleotides agree with TRBD1. The CDR3 is 15 amino acids. V lost 6 bases and J lost 2; bases outside the gene matches: 9. Germline loops: CDR1 MNHEY, CDR2 SVGEGT. The chain's CDR3 is CASSAYRGRNYGYTF. CDR3 sequence (DNA): TGTGCCAGCAGCGCTTACAGGGGTAGAAACTATGGCTACACCTTC.

This CDR3 is CASSFRGQNTEAFF. The CDR3 nucleotides are TGCGCCAGCAGCTTTAGGGGTCAGAACACTGAAGCTTTCTTT. This chain uses TRBV5-1 with TRBJ1-1, with a weak D call TRBD1 (5 bases). V gave up 2 bases and J gave up 1 base, with 9 bases separating them. CDR1 and CDR2 from the germline V gene are SGHRS and YFSETQ. The CDR3 runs 14 residues.

Only a few counts were recorded for this clonotype. The V call is TRBV30, the J call TRBJ2-3; D is undetermined. The length of the CDR3 is 14 residues. Trimming removed 0 bases from V and 0 bases from J, with 7 bases in between. The germline CDR1 and CDR2 sequences are GTSNPN and SVGIG (reference sequence). The chain's CDR3 is CAWSVIASTDTQYF. The DNA for the CDR3 is TGTGCCTGGAGTGTAATTGCCAGCACAGATACGCAGTATTTT.

This clonotype was seen a handful of times. V is TRBV2 and J is TRBJ2-1; 10 bases fit TRBD2. Germline values: CDR1 SNHLY, CDR2 FYNNEI. This CDR3 has 19 amino acids. V lost 6 bases to trimming and J lost 1 base; unmatched junction nucleotides: 15. The CDR3 protein is CASRAVEPAGGWSYNEQFF. The CDR3 DNA is TGTGCCAGCAGGGCAGTGGAACCAGCGGGGGGGTGGTCCTACAATGAGCAGTTCTTC.

This chain links TRBV9 with TRBJ2-3; D gene uncertain. Trimming removed 3 bases from V and 5 bases from J, with 10 bases in between. The CDR3 is 13 residues long. Germline lookup yields CDR1 SGDLS and CDR2 YYNGEE. The CDR3 DNA reads TGTGCCAGCAGCGGGGCTGGCGAAGATACGCAGTATTTT. Its protein product is CASSGAGEDTQYF.

The chain couples TRBV4-2 to TRBJ1-2; D gene ambiguous. CDR1 is LGHNA and CDR2 is YNFKEQ in the germline V gene. The germline V and J ends were trimmed by 0 bases and 4 bases, with 15 bases remaining between them. CDR3 size: 16 residues. The CDR3, as DNA: TGTGCCAGCAGCCAAGATCCCGAAGGAGCGAGCTATGGCTACACCTTC. This sequence encodes CASSQDPEGASYGYTF.